The 5 T cell receptor beta chains in this list originate from one sample, sequenced in a study of OX40 agonist ivuxolimab in advanced cancers. Sequenced by immunoSEQ multiplex PCR; TCRdb stores in-frame clones only, minus some. The data hold tens of thousands of clones, with 65% to 85% observed a single time. The source material was CD4+ or CD8+ T cells sorted from blood, sampled in a trial of the OX40 agonist ivuxolimab. The receptors come from an adult with an advanced solid tumor such as melanoma, head and neck, liver or kidney cancer.

The CDR3 DNA follows: TGTGCCAGCAGCTTAGTTGGCGGGGGAGGAGTCACTGAAGCTTTCTTT. Protein product: CASSLVGGGGVTEAFF. This chain joins TRBV7-2 and TRBJ1-1, with D perhaps TRBD1 (5 bases). CDR1 is SGHTA, CDR2 FQGNSA, per germline. This CDR3 region has 16 residues. V was pared by 1 base and J by 4 bases, with 16 bases between. Variable domain in full (rest from reference TRBV7-2 and TRBJ1-1): GAGVSQSPSNKVTEKGKDVELRCDPISGHTALYWYRQSLGQGLEFLIYFQGNSAPDKSGLPSDRFSAERTGGSVSTLTIQRTQQEDSAVYLCASSLVGGGGVTEAFFGQGTRLTVV.

The chain couples TRBV6-1 to TRBJ2-5; D remains unclear. The DNA end is a closer match to TRBJ2-7, so the J assignment may be wrong. Germline CDR1 reads MNHNS; CDR2 reads SASEGT. This CDR3 has 11 residues. CDR3 nucleotide sequence: TGTGCCAGCAGACAGTACTACGAGCAGTACTTC. Amino acids: CASRQYYEQYF.

The rearrangement joins TRBV5-6 to TRBJ2-1, with unresolved D. The germline V gene encodes CDR1 SGHDT and CDR2 YYEEEE. V lost 5 bases and J lost 2, with 14 bases in between. The CDR3 is 15 residues long. The DNA for the CDR3 is TGTGCCAGCAGTTCCGCTATATCCCCCTACAATGAGCAGTTCTTC. Protein: CASSSAISPYNEQFF.

This clone was picked up a small number of times. The chain employs TRBV18 and TRBJ1-5; D call uncertain. The CDR3 length is 13 residues. Between the trimmed V and J ends, which lost 5 bases and 6 bases, there was a span of 11 bases. Germline V gene lookup returns CDR1 KGHSH and CDR2 LQKENI. The CDR3 here is CASSWEKIQPQHF. DNA of the CDR3: TGTGCCAGCTCATGGGAGAAGATTCAGCCCCAGCATTTT.

This clone has just a few counts. This rearrangement joins TRBV27 to TRBJ1-1; D ambiguous. V gave up 6 bases and J gave up 5 bases, with 31 bases separating them. Per germline, CDR1 MNHEY and CDR2 SMNVEV (reference sequence). CDR3 length: 19 amino acids. This CDR3 reads CASSNPHSRRLILLTEAFF. CDR3 DNA: TGTGCCAGCAGCAACCCCCATTCTCGTAGGTTGATTTTATTGACTGAAGCTTTCTTT.